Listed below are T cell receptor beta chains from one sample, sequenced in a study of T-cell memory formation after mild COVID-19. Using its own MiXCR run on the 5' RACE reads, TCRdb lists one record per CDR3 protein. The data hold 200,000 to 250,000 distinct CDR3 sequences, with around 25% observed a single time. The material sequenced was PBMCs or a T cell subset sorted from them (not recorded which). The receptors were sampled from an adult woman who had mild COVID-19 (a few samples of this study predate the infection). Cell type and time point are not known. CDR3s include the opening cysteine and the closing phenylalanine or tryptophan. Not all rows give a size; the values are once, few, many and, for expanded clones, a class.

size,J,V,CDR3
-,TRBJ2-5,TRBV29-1,CSVRKETQYF
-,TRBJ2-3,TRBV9,CASAREIPRQTVDTQYF
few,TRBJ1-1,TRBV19,CASSPGETEAFF
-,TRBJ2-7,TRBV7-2,CASSLVMGQGINEQYF
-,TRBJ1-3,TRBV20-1,CSARALVYTNTIYF
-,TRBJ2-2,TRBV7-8,CASSLAPSGTGELFF
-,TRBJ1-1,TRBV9,CASSAGGETEAFF
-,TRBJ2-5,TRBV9,CASSVFEGTQYF
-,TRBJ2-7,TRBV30,CAWNLGQGSSYEQYF
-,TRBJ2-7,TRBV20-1,CSARHRDYEQYF
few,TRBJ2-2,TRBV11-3,CASSSGQPTTNTGELFF
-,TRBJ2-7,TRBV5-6,CASSSETGAYEQYF
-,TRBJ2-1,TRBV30,CAWSLAGGGNEQFF
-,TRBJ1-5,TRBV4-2,CASSPSRTGGNQPQHF
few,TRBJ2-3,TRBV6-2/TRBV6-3,CASSGGQPTDTQYF
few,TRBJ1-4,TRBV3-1,CASSQKGALRKLFF
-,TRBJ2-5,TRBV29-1,CSVEASGHPYF
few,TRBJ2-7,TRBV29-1,CSVRTVSSYEQYF
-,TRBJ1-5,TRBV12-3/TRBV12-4,CASSRGVAGNQPQHF
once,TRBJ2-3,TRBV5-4,CASSPGTSGSWDTQYF
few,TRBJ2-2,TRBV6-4,CASSDFNTGELFF
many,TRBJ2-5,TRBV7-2,CASSFGRHRETQYF
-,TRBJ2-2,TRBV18,CASSSRQGYTGELFF
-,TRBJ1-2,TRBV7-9,CASSRAGGRGPLDYGYTF
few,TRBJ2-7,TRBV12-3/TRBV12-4,CASSLHGMSYEQYF
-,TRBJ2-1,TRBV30,CAWSETGYEQFF
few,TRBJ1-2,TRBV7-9,CASSELTSGRNYGYTF
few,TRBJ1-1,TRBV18,CASSPPGSLKTNTEAFF
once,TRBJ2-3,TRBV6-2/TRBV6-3,CASSIPWRESDTQYF
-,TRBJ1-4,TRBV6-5,CASSYSRVEMNEKLFF
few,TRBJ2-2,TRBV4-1,CASRKAGGANTGELFF
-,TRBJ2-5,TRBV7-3,CASSSPETSGAYQETQYF
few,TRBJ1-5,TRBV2,CASSGQTDNQPQHF
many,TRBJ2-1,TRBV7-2,CASSLAYEQFF
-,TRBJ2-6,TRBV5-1,CASSGANVLTF
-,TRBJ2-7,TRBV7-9,CASSTGQVISYEQYF
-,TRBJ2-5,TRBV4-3,CASSQRLAGEETQYF
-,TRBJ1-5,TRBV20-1,CSARPSGQGVHQPQHF
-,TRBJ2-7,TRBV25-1,CASSESDRDHYEQYF
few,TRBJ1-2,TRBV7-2,CASSSQMNYGYTF
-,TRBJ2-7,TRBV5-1,CASSLNTGGGYEQYF
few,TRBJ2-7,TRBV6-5,CASRDLAGSSYEQYF
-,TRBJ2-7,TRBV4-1,CASSQVLGRSSYEQYF
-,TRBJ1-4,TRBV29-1,CSVHLAGNEKLFF
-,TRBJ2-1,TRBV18,CASSPGETGFPPSYNEQFF